This TCR beta chain appears in the sequencing data of a study of cytotoxic CD8 clonotypes in ibrutinib-treated CLL (dated by TCRdb to about 2021). Turning to the overall study: In this cohort, some 16 patients were treatment-naive and roughly 10 were relapsed/refractory, while some 18 had unmutated IGHV. Cryopreserved peripheral blood mononuclear cells were obtained prior to treatment, at the time of response, and at either disease progression or sustained remission. Responses were partial in 25 or so patients and complete in 2; after median approximately 69 months follow-up, some 15 stayed in remission and some twelve progressed. Response samples were taken after a median of approximately 12 months on treatment, ranging from about 6 to 40 months. Longitudinal samples were available for about 30% of the roughly 90 trial participants. On average, each sample had roughly 230,000 productive templates and under 95,000 productive rearrangements.

The goal of deep resolution MiSeq sequencing was a depth between 1 in 1 million and 1 in 200,000 T cells, and coverage averaged 10x per clonotype. The immunoSEQ hsTCRB Kit was used to generate TCR beta libraries. On the authors' methods: Data were analyzed with ImmunoSEQ Data Assistant and ImmunoSEQ Analyzer, with V, D and J genes assigned per IMGT definitions. Clonality, which ranges from 0 to 1, was calculated by subtracting the normalized Shannon entropy of productive rearrangement frequencies from one. Only overrepresented clonotypes making up at least 0.05% of each patient's repertoire were included in the public clonotype analysis. Repertoires from approximately 12 age-matched healthy donors in immuneACCESS were used as clonality controls. TCRdb carries this immuneACCESS record with in-frame sequences only. Its versions omit some clonotypes, under half of them owing to an unresolved V gene in the studies checked, with the rest unexplained. The DNA gave D and trimming, while V, J and clone size come from that table. For this sample there are about 84,000 clones; around 84% appear just once. The leading ten clones occupy around 5.4% of the sample.

Including the terminal cysteine and phenylalanine, the CDR3 comprises 15 residues. Only the CDR3 DNA is retained, 45 bases long and in frame from the first base. CDR1 and CDR2, per the germline V gene (reference sequence), are MNHNY and SVGAGI. The junction shows trimming of 5 bases on V and 0 bases on J, plus 11 bases between the germline ends. For TCR beta library preparation, 2 to 2.5 micrograms of genomic DNA were isolated from cryopreserved PBMCs. Longitudinal blood samples from CLL patients receiving ibrutinib monotherapy were subjected to high-throughput TCR beta sequencing. The patients took part in an open-label, single-center phase 2 trial of ibrutinib monotherapy. For this clone: This receptor's antigen is unknown. No per-base quality is available; no much larger clone lies one base away.

Points the paper makes about the study in general: Public clonotypes were rare and either shrank or stayed stable during treatment, and the rise in clonality at ibrutinib response reflected expansion of private clonotypes. Sampling times were not matched between sustained-remission and progressing patients, and lymph node repertoires were not studied. Baseline clonality exceeded that of age-matched healthy donors and correlated strongly with circulating CD8+ T-cell counts. Clonality rose at ibrutinib response, remained stable during sustained remission, and dropped back toward baseline at progression.

In this chain, TRBV6-6 is recombined with TRBJ1-3, with the D gene not confidently named. The clonotype originates from a human donor with chronic lymphocytic leukemia. The sample consisted of PBMCs, taken before ibrutinib treatment. CDR3 protein: CASSPFASSGNTIYF. In nucleotide form, the sequence is TGTGCCAGCAGTCCCTTTGCAAGCTCTGGAAACACCATATATTTT.